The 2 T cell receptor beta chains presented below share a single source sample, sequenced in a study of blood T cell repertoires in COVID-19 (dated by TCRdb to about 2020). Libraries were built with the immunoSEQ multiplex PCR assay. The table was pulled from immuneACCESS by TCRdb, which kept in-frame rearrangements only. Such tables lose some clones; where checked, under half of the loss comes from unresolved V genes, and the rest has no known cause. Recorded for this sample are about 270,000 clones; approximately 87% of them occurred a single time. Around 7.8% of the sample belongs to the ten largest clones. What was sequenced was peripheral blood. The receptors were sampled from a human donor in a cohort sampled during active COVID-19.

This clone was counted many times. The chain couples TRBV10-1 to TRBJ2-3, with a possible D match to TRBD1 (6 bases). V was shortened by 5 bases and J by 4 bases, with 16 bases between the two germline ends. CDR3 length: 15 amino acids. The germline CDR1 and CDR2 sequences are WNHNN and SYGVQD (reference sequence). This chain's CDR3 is CASSRDTGSADTQYF. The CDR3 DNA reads TGCGCCAGCAGTCGTGATACAGGGTCGGCAGATACGCAGTATTTT.

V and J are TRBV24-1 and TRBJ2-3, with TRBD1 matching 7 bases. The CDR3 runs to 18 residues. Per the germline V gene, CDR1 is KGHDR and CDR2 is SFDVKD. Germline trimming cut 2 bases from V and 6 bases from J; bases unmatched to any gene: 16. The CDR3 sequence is CATSDSGTATFLSDTQYF. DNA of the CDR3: TGTGCCACCAGTGATTCCGGGACAGCCACCTTTTTATCGGATACGCAGTATTTT.